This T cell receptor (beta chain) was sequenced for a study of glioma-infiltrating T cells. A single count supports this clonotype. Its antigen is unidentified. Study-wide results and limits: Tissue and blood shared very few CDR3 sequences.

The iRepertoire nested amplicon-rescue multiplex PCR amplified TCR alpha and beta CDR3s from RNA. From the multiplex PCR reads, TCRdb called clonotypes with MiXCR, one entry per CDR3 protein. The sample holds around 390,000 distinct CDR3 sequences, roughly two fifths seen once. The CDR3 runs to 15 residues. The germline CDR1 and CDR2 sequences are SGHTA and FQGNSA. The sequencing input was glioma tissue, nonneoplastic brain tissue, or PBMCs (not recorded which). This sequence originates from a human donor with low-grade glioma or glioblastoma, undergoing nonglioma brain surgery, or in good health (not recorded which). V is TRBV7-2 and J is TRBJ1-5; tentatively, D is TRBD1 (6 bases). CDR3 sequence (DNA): TGTGCTTCAGGCAGGGGTGGATATAGCAATCAGCCCCAGCATTTT. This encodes CASGRGGYSNQPQHF.